One and the same sample provided the 31 T cell receptor beta chains below, sequenced in a study of T cell responses to AZD1222 COVID-19 vaccine (dated by TCRdb to about 2021). Libraries were constructed by the immunoSEQ multiplex PCR assay. In its TCRdb copy, this immuneACCESS table keeps in-frame sequences only and misses some clones. Where compared with another copy, unresolved V genes explain less than half of these, and the others have no known cause. Within this sample are 100,000 to 150,000 clones, with over 75% of them counted one time only. The top ten constitute approximately 20% of the sample. The sample's time point, from its label and the paper: baseline before first vaccination. The sample in question was peripheral blood, obtained on day 0 of AZD1222 vaccination. These receptors originate from an adult in good health.

CDR3 residues: CASTRSGEAFF. DNA for the CDR3: TGTGCCAGCACTAGATCCGGAGAAGCTTTCTTT. The chain couples TRBV6-5 to TRBJ1-1; no clear D gene. Trimming took off 7 bases at V and 8 bases at J, with 11 bases between the two ends. This CDR3 region has 11 residues. Germline CDR1 and CDR2: MNHEY and SVGAGI.

The chain links TRBV20-1 to TRBJ2-7; D unclear. V lost 3 bases and J 2 bases, leaving 8 bases between the germline ends. The length of the CDR3 is 12 residues. Germline lookup yields CDR1 DFQATT and CDR2 SNEGSKA (reference sequence). The CDR3 protein is CSASQQPYEQYF. CDR3 bases: TGCAGTGCTAGTCAACAACCCTACGAGCAGTACTTC.

This clone was seen a single time. The chain combines TRBV29-1 with TRBJ1-4; D gene unclear. This CDR3 contains 13 residues. The V end was cut by 1 base, the J end by 6 bases, with 9 bases between. Germline V gives CDR1 SQVTM, CDR2 ANQGSEA. This CDR3 is CSVEVPNDEKLFF. CDR3 bases: TGCAGCGTTGAAGTTCCAAACGATGAAAAACTGTTTTTT.

The chain recombines TRBV27 with TRBJ2-1, with TRBD2 matching 8 bases. The CDR3 contains 15 residues. V shed 3 bases and J 0 bases; nucleotides not matched to a gene: 1. Germline V gene lookup returns CDR1 MNHEY and CDR2 SMNVEV (reference sequence). The CDR3 nucleotides read TGTGCCAGCAGTTTCAGCGGGGGCTCCTACAATGAGCAGTTCTTC. It yields the protein CASSFSGGSYNEQFF.

The chain links TRBV30 to TRBJ2-7, with D perhaps matching TRBD2 (6 bases). V lost 4 bases and J 3 bases, leaving 13 bases between the germline ends. This CDR3 contains 13 residues. Germline lookup yields CDR1 GTSNPN and CDR2 SVGIG (reference sequence). The chain's CDR3 is CAWKEGPNYEQYF. CDR3 DNA: TGTGCCTGGAAGGAGGGACCCAACTACGAGCAGTACTTC.

V gene TRBV23-1 combines with J gene TRBJ1-5; D might be TRBD1 (5 bases). TRBV23-1 carries the ORF label, with uncertain function. The V and J ends lost 8 bases and 6 bases respectively, with 11 bases between them. This CDR3 contains 12 residues. The chain's CDR3 is CASPLQGQPQHF. Here the CDR3 DNA reads TGCGCCAGCCCTCTCCAGGGTCAGCCCCAGCATTTT.

This chain connects TRBV28 to TRBJ2-7, with 10 bases lining up with TRBD2. The CDR3 length is 15 residues. Germline CDR1 and CDR2: MDHEN and SYDVKM. Germline trimming cut 5 bases from V and 2 bases from J; bases unmatched to any gene: 6. CDR3 DNA sequence: TGTGCCAGCAGTAGAATAGCGGGGGGCCCCTACGAGCAGTACTTC. Its protein product is CASSRIAGGPYEQYF.

The V call is TRBV28, the J call TRBJ1-6, with D unresolved. Germline CDR1 reads MDHEN; CDR2 reads SYDVKM. The germline V and J ends were trimmed by 3 bases and 7 bases, with 4 bases remaining between them. CDR3 size: 12 residues. In DNA form, the CDR3 reads TGTGCCAGCAGTTTGTGGAATTCACCCCTCCACTTT. It codes for CASSLWNSPLHF.

The V gene is TRBV7-2, the J gene TRBJ2-3; D perhaps matches TRBD2 (7 bases). V dropped 4 bases and J dropped 6 bases, with 20 bases sitting between them. This CDR3 spans 16 amino acids. Germline V CDR1 and CDR2: SGHTA, FQGNSA. The CDR3 DNA reads as TGTGCCAGCAGCTCCCACCGGGCGGGGGCCGGGGATACGCAGTATTTT. It codes for CASSSHRAGAGDTQYF.

The CDR3 bases are TGTGCCTGGACGAGGACTCTCGGGGAGCTGTTTTTT. Translating gives CAWTRTLGELFF. The chain uses TRBV30 and TRBJ2-2, with a possible D match to TRBD2 (5 bases). Trimming removed 4 bases from V and 7 bases from J, with 10 bases in between. This CDR3 region has 12 residues. Germline CDR1 and CDR2: GTSNPN and SVGIG (reference sequence).

The chain combines TRBV5-1 with TRBJ2-1; 7 bases map to TRBD1. The CDR3 is made up of 15 amino acids. In germline, CDR1 is SGHRS, CDR2 YFSETQ. Trimming cost V 7 bases and J 4 bases; bases outside gene matches: 11. In DNA, the CDR3 is TGCGCCAGCCAAGACAGGGCCCAAGGGTACAATGAGCAGTTCTTC. It is translated as CASQDRAQGYNEQFF.

The chain uses TRBV7-2 and TRBJ1-5; D unclear. There are 14 residues in the CDR3. CDR1 SGHTA and CDR2 FQGNSA come from the germline V gene. V was cut by 5 bases and J by 3 bases, with 11 bases left in between. CDR3 amino acids: CASSERRPNQPQHF. The CDR3 nucleotides read TGTGCCAGCAGCGAGAGACGGCCCAATCAGCCCCAGCATTTT.

This clone came up a few times. The V gene is TRBV19, the J gene TRBJ1-3; tentative D call: TRBD1 (5 bases). The CDR3 extends over 14 amino acids. The V gene's germline CDR1 is LNHDA and CDR2 SQIVND (reference sequence). Trimming cost V 3 bases and J 4 bases, with 10 bases left between them. CDR3 region: CASSIDSGGNTIYF. CDR3 sequence (DNA): TGTGCCAGTAGTATTGACAGTGGAGGAAACACCATATATTTT.

The chain couples TRBV21-1 to TRBJ2-1; whether TRBD1, the table's D call, matches the DNA was not checked. TRBV21-1 is flagged as a pseudogene. CDR3 length equals 23 residues. For the CDR3, the DNA is TGTGCCAGCAGAAAACTTGTACCTAGGACGAAACCAAGTAGGGGGAATTTATGGAATGAGCAGTTCTTC. Protein: CASRKLVPRTKPSRGNLWNEQFF.

The chain is built from TRBV11-3 and TRBJ2-2; 8 bases are a match to TRBD1. The V gene end was trimmed by 0 bases and the J gene end by 1 base; junction bases not matched to a gene: 7. Germline V lookup: CDR1 SGHNT, CDR2 YENEEA. The CDR3 has 18 amino acids. CDR3 protein: CASSLERGDRGNTGELFF. CDR3 coding DNA: TGTGCCAGCAGCTTAGAGAGGGGAGACAGGGGGAACACCGGGGAGCTGTTTTTT.

This rearrangement joins TRBV4-3 to TRBJ1-2, with D maybe TRBD1 (6 bases). CDR1 is LGHNA, CDR2 YSLEER, per germline. The CDR3 contains 18 residues. V lost 1 base to trimming and J lost 2 bases, with 20 bases between them. CDR3 in DNA: TGCGCCAGCAGCCAAGTTATTACGGGGGGCGATGGAAACTATGGCTACACCTTC. Amino acids: CASSQVITGGDGNYGYTF.

The chain has TRBV9 and TRBJ1-2, with 7 bases aligning to TRBD1. CDR3 size: 16 residues. The J segment lost 0 bases and the V segment lost 4 bases, leaving 9 bases of the junction unmatched. Per germline, CDR1 SGDLS and CDR2 YYNGEE. The CDR3 bases are TGTGCCAGCAGCTTATCCCGGGACAGATCTAACTATGGCTACACCTTC. This gives the protein CASSLSRDRSNYGYTF.

This clone was seen a single time. The rearrangement links TRBV5-8 to TRBJ2-7; a possible D gene is TRBD2 (5 bases). V was trimmed by 3 bases and J by 2 bases, leaving 9 bases between them. The CDR3 covers 13 residues. Germline V lookup: CDR1 SGHTS, CDR2 YDEGEE. The CDR3 protein is CASSSGVTYEQYF. CDR3 DNA sequence: TGTGCCAGCAGCTCCGGGGTGACCTACGAGCAGTACTTC.

Only a few counts were recorded for this clone. J is TRBJ1-5 and V is TRBV12-1; the table's TRBD1 call for D was not verified on the DNA. TRBV12-1 is labeled a pseudogene. This CDR3 region has 15 residues. As DNA, the CDR3 is TGTGCCAGCAGCTTTCCCCGACAGGGCAATCAGCCCCAGCATTTT. As protein: CASSFPRQGNQPQHF.

The chain has TRBV6-4 and TRBJ2-2; 10 positions match TRBD2. Germline CDR1 MRHNA, CDR2 SNTAGT. This CDR3 contains 19 residues. Trimming at V came to 1 base and at J to 5 bases, leaving 13 bases not matched to a gene. The CDR3 sequence: CASSDWDGTSESRTGELFF. For the CDR3, the DNA is TGTGCCAGCAGTGACTGGGACGGGACTAGCGAAAGTCGGACCGGGGAGCTGTTTTTT.

This clone has a single count. The chain employs TRBV4-3 and TRBJ1-1; D perhaps matches TRBD1 (5 bases). Trimming removed 0 bases at V and 5 bases at J, with 13 bases between. This CDR3 has 15 residues. The germline V gene has CDR1 LGHNA and CDR2 YSLEER. CDR3 coding DNA: TGCGCCAGCAGCCAAGATCGGGGGGAGGGGACTGAAGCTTTCTTT. Amino acids: CASSQDRGEGTEAFF.

The gene calls are TRBV7-6 and TRBJ1-2; a weak D match, TRBD1 (5 bases). With 5 bases removed from V and 4 bases from J, the gap between germline ends came to 11 bases. The V gene's germline CDR1 is SGHVS and CDR2 FNYEAQ. CDR3 length equals 13 residues. The CDR3 spells CASSEGRGYGYTF. The CDR3 DNA is TGTGCCAGCAGCGAGGGACGAGGCTATGGCTACACCTTC.

This clone has only a few counts. This chain connects TRBV7-9 to TRBJ1-5, with no clear D. Germline V gene lookup returns CDR1 SEHNR and CDR2 FQNEAQ (reference sequence). There are 13 residues in the CDR3. The V gene lost 4 bases and the J gene lost 2 bases, with 6 bases spanning the gap. CDR3 sequence: CASSYEGNQPQHF. CDR3 in DNA: TGTGCCAGCAGCTACGAGGGCAATCAGCCCCAGCATTTT.

The chain uses TRBV7-9 and TRBJ2-5; TRBD2 is a possible D gene (6 bases). V was trimmed by 5 bases and J by 2 bases, leaving 12 bases between them. Germline assignment: CDR1 SEHNR and CDR2 FQNEAQ (reference sequence). The CDR3 has 14 residues. The CDR3 spells CASSMGGLQETQYF. CDR3 nucleotide sequence: TGTGCCAGCAGCATGGGGGGACTTCAAGAGACCCAGTACTTC.

The chain recombines TRBV2 with TRBJ1-2; 8 bases fit TRBD1. V trimming: 10 bases; J trimming: 6 bases; junction bases outside the gene matches: 10. Germline V gene sequence: CDR1 SNHLY, CDR2 FYNNEI. The CDR3 loop spans 13 amino acids. The CDR3, as DNA: TGTGCCACCTCCGGACAGGGCAGAGATGGCTACACCTTC. Translation gives CATSGQGRDGYTF.

This clone was seen only once. This chain links TRBV29-1 with TRBJ2-3, with D possibly being TRBD1 (6 bases). The CDR3 runs to 11 residues. Germline CDR1 and CDR2: SQVTM and ANQGSEA. Between the trimmed V and J ends, which lost 7 bases and 4 bases, there was a span of 9 bases. The CDR3 protein is CSGTDPDTQYF. CDR3 coding DNA: TGCAGCGGGACAGACCCAGATACGCAGTATTTT.

This chain joins TRBV15 and TRBJ1-3; D gene unclear. This CDR3 spans 17 amino acids. Trimming pared 4 bases from V and 0 bases from J, leaving 16 bases between. CDR1 LNHNV and CDR2 YYDKDF come from the germline V gene (reference sequence). This chain's CDR3 is CATSKRTPGISGNTIYF. Written as DNA, the CDR3 is TGTGCCACCAGCAAAAGAACACCTGGTATCTCTGGAAACACCATATATTTT. The whole variable domain, filled in from reference TRBV15 and TRBJ1-3, reads DAMVIQNPRYQVTQFGKPVTLSCSQTLNHNVMYWYQQKSSQAPKLLFHYYDKDFNNEADTPDNFQSRRPNTSFCFLDIRSPGLGDTAMYLCATSKRTPGISGNTIYFGEGSWLTVV.

The chain employs TRBV12-3 or TRBV12-4 and TRBJ1-5, with a tentative D call TRBD1 (5 bases). CDR3 length: 11 amino acids. V gave up 6 bases and J gave up 11 bases, with 11 bases separating them. This CDR3 is CASSQTGAQHF. CDR3 sequence (DNA): TGTGCCAGCAGCCAGACGGGGGCCCAGCATTTT.

The chain has TRBV27 and TRBJ1-1, with 10 bases aligning to TRBD1. V trimming: 5 bases; J trimming: 4 bases; junction bases outside the gene matches: 22. CDR3 length equals 20 residues. CDR1 is MNHEY, CDR2 SMNVEV, per germline (reference sequence). CDR3 DNA sequence: TGTGCCAGCAGTCGCTGGGGGGTACCGACAGGGGGCGGGGTGGCCACTGAAGCTTTCTTT. Amino acid sequence: CASSRWGVPTGGGVATEAFF.

This chain links TRBV6-5 with TRBJ1-5; TRBD1 agrees at 7 bases. Trimming cost V 6 bases and J 5 bases; bases outside gene matches: 4. The germline V gene has CDR1 MNHEY and CDR2 SVGAGI. CDR3 length: 13 amino acids. The CDR3 reads CASRQGLYQPQHF. The CDR3 DNA reads TGTGCCAGCAGACAGGGGCTCTATCAGCCCCAGCATTTT.

J is TRBJ2-1 and V is TRBV6-6; maybe TRBD1 (5 bases). Germline V gene lookup returns CDR1 MNHNY and CDR2 SVGAGI (reference sequence). The CDR3 is 15 residues long. The V and J ends lost 7 bases and 0 bases respectively, with 13 bases between them. The chain's CDR3 is CASTRGHSSYNEQFF. The CDR3 nucleotides read TGTGCCAGCACCAGAGGACATAGCTCCTACAATGAGCAGTTCTTC.